Listed below are T cell receptor beta chains from one sample, sequenced in a study of blood T cell repertoires in COVID-19. Measured with immunoSEQ multiplex PCR; TCRdb has only the in-frame clones, and not every one. The top ten hold 18% of the sample, which has approximately 200,000 clones, about 83% seen once. Sequenced sample: peripheral blood. The receptors shown here come from a person between 70 and 80 years old with COVID-19, enrolled during active disease. The CDR3 runs from the conserved cysteine through the conserved F or W. Fields, in order: V gene, clone size, D gene, J gene, CDR3 protein, CDR3 DNA. A D gene is named only where the DNA matches it firmly. Expanded clones get a size class; other rows say once, few or many, or leave the size out.

v_call: TRBV5-4; clone_size: .; d_call: .; j_call: TRBJ1-1; cdr3_aa: CASSLDGVRGGEAFF; cdr3_nt: TGTGCCAGCAGCTTGGATGGGGTCAGGGGAGGGGAAGCTTTCTTT
v_call: TRBV30; clone_size: .; d_call: .; j_call: TRBJ1-5; cdr3_aa: CAWSAPPGSNQPQHF; cdr3_nt: TGTGCCTGGAGCGCCCCCCCCGGGAGCAATCAGCCCCAGCATTTT
v_call: TRBV19; clone_size: .; d_call: TRBD1; j_call: TRBJ1-4; cdr3_aa: CASSLRTGLDEKLFF; cdr3_nt: TGTGCCAGTAGTTTACGGACAGGGCTGGATGAAAAACTGTTTTTT
v_call: TRBV16; clone_size: .; d_call: TRBD2; j_call: TRBJ2-3; cdr3_aa: CASSQSVGGGSRTDTQYF; cdr3_nt: TGTGCCAGCAGCCAATCGGTCGGCGGGGGGTCCCGCACAGATACGCAGTATTTT
v_call: TRBV13; clone_size: .; d_call: .; j_call: TRBJ2-3; cdr3_aa: CASSRSSTDTQYF; cdr3_nt: TGTGCCAGCAGCCGCAGTAGCACAGATACGCAGTATTTT
v_call: TRBV7-9; clone_size: .; d_call: .; j_call: TRBJ1-4; cdr3_aa: CASSLELSANEKLFF; cdr3_nt: TGTGCCAGCAGCTTAGAGCTTTCGGCTAATGAAAAACTGTTTTTT
v_call: TRBV5-4; clone_size: .; d_call: .; j_call: TRBJ2-5; cdr3_aa: CASSLDARSQETQYF; cdr3_nt: TGTGCCAGCAGCTTGGATGCTAGGAGTCAAGAGACCCAGTACTTC
v_call: TRBV19; clone_size: once; d_call: .; j_call: TRBJ2-4; cdr3_aa: CASSIEREWENIQYF; cdr3_nt: TGTGCCAGTAGTATAGAACGGGAGTGGGAGAACATTCAGTACTTC
v_call: TRBV5-5; clone_size: .; d_call: TRBD1; j_call: TRBJ1-5; cdr3_aa: CASSSGTGGQGRPQHF; cdr3_nt: TGTGCCAGCAGCTCCGGGACAGGGGGCCAGGGAAGGCCCCAGCATTTT
v_call: TRBV19; clone_size: .; d_call: .; j_call: TRBJ1-1; cdr3_aa: CASRRGQGTEAFF; cdr3_nt: TGTGCCAGTAGGAGGGGCCAGGGGACTGAAGCTTTCTTT
v_call: TRBV7-9; clone_size: .; d_call: TRBD2; j_call: TRBJ2-3; cdr3_aa: CASSLVRGVTDTQYF; cdr3_nt: TGTGCCAGCAGCTTAGTTCGGGGGGTCACAGATACGCAGTATTTT
v_call: TRBV4-2; clone_size: few; d_call: .; j_call: TRBJ2-1; cdr3_aa: CASSQSEQLYNEQFF; cdr3_nt: TGTGCCAGCAGCCAAAGCGAGCAGCTGTACAATGAGCAGTTCTTC
v_call: TRBV4-2; clone_size: .; d_call: .; j_call: TRBJ1-5; cdr3_aa: CASSQVSEGNQPQHF; cdr3_nt: TGTGCCAGCAGCCAAGTAAGTGAGGGCAATCAGCCCCAGCATTTT
v_call: TRBV28; clone_size: .; d_call: .; j_call: TRBJ1-5; cdr3_aa: CASSFRNQPQHF; cdr3_nt: TGTGCCAGCAGTTTCAGGAATCAGCCCCAGCATTTT
v_call: TRBV9; clone_size: .; d_call: TRBD1; j_call: TRBJ1-2; cdr3_aa: CASSVSPDRASYGYTF; cdr3_nt: TGTGCCAGCAGCGTATCCCCCGACAGGGCGAGTTACGGCTACACCTTC